The clone carrying this TCR beta chain was found a few times. What it recognizes is unknown. Looked up from germline, CDR1 is SEHNR and CDR2 is FQNEAQ (reference sequence). CDR3 length: 14 residues. V was cut by 5 bases and J by 3 bases, with 13 bases left in between. The data belong to a study of T cell repertoires in cytomegalovirus infection. Study background: It can be stated that public TCR beta signatures indicated CMV infection as well as a matching HLA type. Broader study findings: Ex vivo responses were dominated by HLA-C-restricted CMV-specific TCR beta clonotypes. Frequencies of public TCR beta families were cumulated, and this identified carriers of CMV plus the relevant HLA.

One entry per CDR3 protein, called by TCRdb with MiXCR from the reads. The sample lists about 530,000 distinct CDR3 sequences; about a quarter were seen once. Sequences were obtained from PBMCs. The rearrangement joins TRBV7-9 to TRBJ1-2; D not certain. This clonotype was sampled from a human donor in good health (CMV status not recorded). Some clones in this sample may be carry-over from other donors' samples. The CDR3 loop reads CASSPIIGYYGYTF. In DNA form, the CDR3 reads TGTGCCAGCAGCCCCATCATCGGGTACTATGGCTACACCTTC.